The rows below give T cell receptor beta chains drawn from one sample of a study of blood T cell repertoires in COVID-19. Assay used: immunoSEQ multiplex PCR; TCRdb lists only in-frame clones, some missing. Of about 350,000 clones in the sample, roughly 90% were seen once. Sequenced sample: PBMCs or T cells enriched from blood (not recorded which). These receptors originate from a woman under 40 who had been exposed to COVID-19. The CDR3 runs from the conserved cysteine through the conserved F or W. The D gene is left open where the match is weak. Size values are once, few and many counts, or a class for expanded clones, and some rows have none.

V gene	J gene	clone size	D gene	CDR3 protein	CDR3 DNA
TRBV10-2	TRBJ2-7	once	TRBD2	CASSLAGGPLVYEQYF	TGCGCCAGCAGTCTAGCGGGAGGGCCATTAGTCTACGAGCAGTACTTC
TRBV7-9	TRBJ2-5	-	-	CASSPGTKQETQYF	TGTGCCAGCAGCCCCGGGACAAAACAAGAGACCCAGTACTTC
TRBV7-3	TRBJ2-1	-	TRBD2	CASSPGQRDPSSYNEQFF	TGTGCCAGCAGCCCGGGCCAGCGGGACCCGAGCTCCTACAATGAGCAGTTCTTC
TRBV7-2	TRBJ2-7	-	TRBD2	CASSRIAGGTYEQYF	TGTGCCAGCAGCCGTATAGCGGGAGGAACCTACGAGCAGTACTTC
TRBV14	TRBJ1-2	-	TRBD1	CASSQGSNRGWYGYTF	TGTGCCAGCAGCCAAGGTTCAAACAGGGGTTGGTATGGCTACACCTTC
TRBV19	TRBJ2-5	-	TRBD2	CASSMDGGTSTQTQYF	TGTGCCAGTAGTATGGATGGTGGGACTAGCACGCAGACCCAGTACTTC
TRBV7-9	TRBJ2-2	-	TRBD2	CASSPMTSGTPYTGELFF	TGTGCCAGCAGCCCGATGACTAGCGGGACTCCCTACACCGGGGAGCTGTTTTTT
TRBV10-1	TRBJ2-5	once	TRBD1	CASSEAGGGETQYF	TGCGCCAGCAGTGAGGCAGGGGGCGGGGAGACCCAGTACTTC
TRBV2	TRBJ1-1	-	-	CASREEMNTEAFF	TGTGCCAGCAGGGAGGAGATGAACACTGAAGCTTTCTTT
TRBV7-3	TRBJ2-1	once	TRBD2	CASSLTPRLAGPYSYNEQFF	TGTGCCAGCAGCTTAACCCCCCGGCTAGCGGGACCTTACTCCTACAATGAGCAGTTCTTC
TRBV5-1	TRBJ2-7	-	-	CASSPEGGGIGYEQYF	TGCGCCAGCAGCCCCGAGGGGGGGGGCATCGGCTACGAGCAGTACTTC
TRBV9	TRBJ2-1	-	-	CASSASGTPNNEQFF	TGTGCCAGCAGCGCGTCCGGGACACCTAACAATGAGCAGTTCTTC
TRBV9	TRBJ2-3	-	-	CASSVVTGLNVGDTQYF	TGTGCCAGCAGCGTAGTAACAGGCCTTAACGTGGGAGATACGCAGTATTTT
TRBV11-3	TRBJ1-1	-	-	CASSQTTGFTEAFF	TGTGCCAGCAGCCAGACGACAGGCTTCACTGAAGCTTTCTTT
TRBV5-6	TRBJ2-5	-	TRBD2	CASSSRGLPNQETQYF	TGTGCCAGCAGCTCCCGGGGACTACCGAACCAAGAGACCCAGTACTTC
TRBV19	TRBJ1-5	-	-	CASSISGGKHSNQPQHF	TGTGCCAGTAGTATCAGCGGGGGCAAACATAGCAATCAGCCCCAGCATTTT
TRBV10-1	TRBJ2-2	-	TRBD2	CASSERLAGATGELFF	TGCGCCAGCAGTGAGAGGCTAGCGGGAGCCACCGGGGAGCTGTTTTTT
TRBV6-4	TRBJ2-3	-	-	CASSDRGLVTDTQYF	TGTGCCAGCAGTGATAGGGGACTCGTGACAGATACGCAGTATTTT
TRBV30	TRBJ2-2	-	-	CAWRARNTGELFF	TGTGCCTGGAGGGCAAGGAACACCGGGGAGCTGTTTTTT
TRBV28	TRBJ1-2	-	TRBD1	CASSPGQGVGYTF	TGTGCCAGCAGTCCCGGACAGGGCGTTGGCTACACCTTC
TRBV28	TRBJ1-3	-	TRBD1	CASSSRQGHGNTIYF	TGTGCCAGCAGTTCTAGACAGGGCCATGGAAACACCATATATTTT
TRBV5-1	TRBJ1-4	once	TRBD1	CASSLGDSSNEKLFF	TGCGCCAGCAGCTTGGGGGACAGTAGTAATGAAAAACTGTTTTTT
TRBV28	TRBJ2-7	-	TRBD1	CASRQGDEQYF	TGTGCCAGCAGACAGGGGGACGAGCAGTACTTC
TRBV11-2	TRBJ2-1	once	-	CASSLVGTPNEQFF	TGTGCCAGCAGCTTAGTCGGGACACCCAATGAGCAGTTCTTC
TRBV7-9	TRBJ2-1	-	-	CASSFRQGVTYNEQFF	TGTGCCAGCAGCTTTAGGCAGGGCGTAACCTACAATGAGCAGTTCTTC
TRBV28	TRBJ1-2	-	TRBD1	CASRGQGTVYGYTF	TGTGCCAGCAGAGGACAGGGTACCGTCTATGGCTACACCTTC
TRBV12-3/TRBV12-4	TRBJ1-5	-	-	CASTLGGTQPQHF	TGTGCCAGCACCCTTGGGGGGACTCAGCCCCAGCATTTT
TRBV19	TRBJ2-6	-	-	CASTGQGAGGANVLTF	TGTGCCAGTACCGGACAGGGAGCGGGAGGGGCCAACGTCCTGACTTTC
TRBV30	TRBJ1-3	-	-	CAWSRPSQGLGNTIYF	TGTGCCTGGAGTAGACCCTCCCAGGGGCTTGGAAACACCATATATTTT
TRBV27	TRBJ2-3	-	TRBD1	CASSLSQGEQYF	TGTGCCAGCAGTTTAAGCCAGGGGGAGCAGTATTTT
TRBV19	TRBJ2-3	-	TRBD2	CASSIGSGTADTQYF	TGTGCCAGTAGTATAGGTAGCGGGACTGCGGATACGCAGTATTTT
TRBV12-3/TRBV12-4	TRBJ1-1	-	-	CASNHPNSEAFF	TGTGCCAGCAACCACCCTAACTCTGAAGCTTTCTTT
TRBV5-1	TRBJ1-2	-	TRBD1	CASSPGTGDGYTF	TGCGCCAGCAGCCCCGGGACAGGGGATGGCTACACCTTC
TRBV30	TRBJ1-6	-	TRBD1	CAGGQGWSPLHF	TGTGCCGGGGGACAGGGGTGGTCACCCCTCCACTTT
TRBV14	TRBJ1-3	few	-	CASSQEVGRFSGNTIYF	TGTGCCAGCAGCCAAGAGGTGGGGCGGTTCTCTGGAAACACCATATATTTT
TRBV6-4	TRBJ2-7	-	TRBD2	CASSVTSGGYEQYF	TGTGCCAGCAGTGTTACTAGCGGGGGCTACGAGCAGTACTTC
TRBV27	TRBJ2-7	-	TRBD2	CASQFSAGPGWSQVYEQYF	TGTGCCAGCCAATTCTCAGCGGGACCGGGGTGGTCTCAGGTCTACGAGCAGTACTTC
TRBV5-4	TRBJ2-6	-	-	CASSFWRGGSSGANVLTF	TGTGCCAGCAGCTTTTGGAGGGGTGGGAGCTCTGGGGCCAACGTCCTGACTTTC
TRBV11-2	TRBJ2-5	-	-	CASSLRQEETQYF	TGTGCCAGCAGCCTACGACAGGAAGAGACCCAGTACTTC
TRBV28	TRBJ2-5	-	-	CASNGETQYF	TGTGCCAGCAACGGGGAGACCCAGTACTTC
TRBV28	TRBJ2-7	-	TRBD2	CASRTSGPYEQYF	TGTGCCAGCAGGACTAGCGGACCCTACGAGCAGTACTTC
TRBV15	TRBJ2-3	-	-	CATSRERVFTDTQYF	TGTGCCACCAGCAGGGAGAGGGTTTTCACAGATACGCAGTATTTT
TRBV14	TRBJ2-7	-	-	CASSLSRDTYEQYF	TGTGCCAGCAGCCTATCCCGGGACACCTACGAGCAGTACTTC
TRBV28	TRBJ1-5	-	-	CASSLWIQGGNQPQHF	TGTGCCAGCAGCCTTTGGATACAGGGAGGCAATCAGCCCCAGCATTTT
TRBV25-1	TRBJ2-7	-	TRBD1	CASSEDGQVGDEQYF	TGTGCCAGCAGTGAAGATGGACAGGTTGGTGACGAGCAGTACTTC
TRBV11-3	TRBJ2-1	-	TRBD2	CASSLGGGSKYNEQFF	TGTGCCAGCAGCTTAGGCGGGGGGTCTAAGTACAATGAGCAGTTCTTC
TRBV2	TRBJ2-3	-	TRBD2	CASRLARTSGRGLIADTQYF	TGTGCCAGCAGGCTCGCGAGGACTAGCGGGAGAGGCTTAATTGCAGATACGCAGTATTTT
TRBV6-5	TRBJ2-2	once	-	CASSYDSSITGELFF	TGTGCCAGCAGTTACGACTCCAGCATAACCGGGGAGCTGTTTTTT